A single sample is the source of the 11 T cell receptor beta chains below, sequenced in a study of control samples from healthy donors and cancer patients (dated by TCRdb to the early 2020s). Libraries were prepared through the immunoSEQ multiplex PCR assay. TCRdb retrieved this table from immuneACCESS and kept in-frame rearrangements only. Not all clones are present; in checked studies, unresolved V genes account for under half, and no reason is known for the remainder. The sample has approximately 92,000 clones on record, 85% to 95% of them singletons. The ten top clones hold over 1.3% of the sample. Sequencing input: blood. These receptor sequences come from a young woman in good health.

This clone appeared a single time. The CDR3 reads CASSEVYSGANVLTF. The CDR3 DNA is TGTGCCAGCAGTGAAGTGTACTCTGGGGCCAACGTCCTGACTTTC. This chain uses TRBV2 with TRBJ2-6, with D hard to call. The CDR3 runs to 15 residues. V dropped 1 base and J dropped 0 bases, with 4 bases sitting between them. Germline CDR1 is SNHLY and CDR2 is FYNNEI.

CDR3 region: CASSQAGRPVSVQYF. The DNA for the CDR3 is TGTGCCAGCAGCCAAGCCGGGAGGCCTGTTTCAGTGCAGTACTTC. The chain links TRBV3-1 (or the pseudogene TRBV3-2) to TRBJ2-7; 7 nucleotides agree with TRBD2. Germline values: CDR1 LGHDT, CDR2 YNNKEL (reference sequence). The V and J ends lost 1 base and 9 bases, in that order; junction bases with no gene match: 12. The CDR3 loop spans 15 amino acids.

This chain's CDR3 is CASSVGVSAGHEQFF. The CDR3 DNA reads TGTGCCAGCAGCGTAGGGGTTAGCGCCGGTCATGAGCAGTTCTTC. This sequence joins TRBV9 and TRBJ2-1; the D gene is possibly TRBD2 (5 bases). Trimming stripped 0 bases from V and 8 bases from J, with 15 bases between. Germline CDR1 reads SGDLS; CDR2 reads YYNGEE. The CDR3 spans 15 residues.

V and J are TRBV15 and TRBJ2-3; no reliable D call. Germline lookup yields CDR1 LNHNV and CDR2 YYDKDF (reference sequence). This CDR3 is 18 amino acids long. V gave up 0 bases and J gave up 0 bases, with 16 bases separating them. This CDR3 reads CATSRDFFGRASTDTQYF. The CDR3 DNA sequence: TGTGCCACCAGCAGAGATTTCTTCGGGCGTGCTAGCACAGATACGCAGTATTTT.

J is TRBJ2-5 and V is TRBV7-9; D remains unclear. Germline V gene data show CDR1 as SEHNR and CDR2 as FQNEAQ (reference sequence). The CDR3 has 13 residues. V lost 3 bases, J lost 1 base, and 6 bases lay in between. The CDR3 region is CASSLTAQETQYF. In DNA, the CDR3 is TGTGCCAGCAGCTTGACTGCCCAAGAGACCCAGTACTTC.

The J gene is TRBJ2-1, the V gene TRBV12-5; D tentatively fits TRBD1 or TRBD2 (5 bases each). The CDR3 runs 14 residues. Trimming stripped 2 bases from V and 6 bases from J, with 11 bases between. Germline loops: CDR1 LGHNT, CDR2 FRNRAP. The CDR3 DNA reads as TGTGCTAGTGGTTTGTGGGACGGCAGCAATGAGCAGTTCTTC. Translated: CASGLWDGSNEQFF.

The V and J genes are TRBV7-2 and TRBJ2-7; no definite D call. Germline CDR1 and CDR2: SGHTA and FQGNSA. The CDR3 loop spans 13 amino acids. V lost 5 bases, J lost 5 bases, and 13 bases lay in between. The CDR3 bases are TGTGCCAGCAGCCCCGGATGGAGTAACGAGCAGTACTTC. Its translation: CASSPGWSNEQYF. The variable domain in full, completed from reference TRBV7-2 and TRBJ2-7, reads GAGVSQSPSNKVTEKGKDVELRCDPISGHTALYWYRQSLGQGLEFLIYFQGNSAPDKSGLPSDRFSAERTGGSVSTLTIQRTQQEDSAVYLCASSPGWSNEQYFGPGTRLTVT.

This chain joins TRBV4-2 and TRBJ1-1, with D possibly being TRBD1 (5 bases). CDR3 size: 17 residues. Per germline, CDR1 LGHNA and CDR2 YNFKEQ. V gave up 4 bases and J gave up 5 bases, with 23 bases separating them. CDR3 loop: CASSLRGTVPPGTEAFF. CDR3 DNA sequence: TGTGCCAGCAGCCTTCGAGGTACAGTCCCGCCAGGGACTGAAGCTTTCTTT.

CDR3 DNA: TGCGCCAGCAGCGAGCTGCGACTAGCGGGCTACGAGCAGTACTTC. It yields the protein CASSELRLAGYEQYF. The V call is TRBV4-1, the J call TRBJ2-7; 10 bases align to TRBD2. The CDR3 is made up of 15 amino acids. CDR1 MGHRA and CDR2 YSYEKL come from the germline V gene. With 5 bases clipped from V and 3 bases from J, the junction kept 7 bases outside the gene matches.

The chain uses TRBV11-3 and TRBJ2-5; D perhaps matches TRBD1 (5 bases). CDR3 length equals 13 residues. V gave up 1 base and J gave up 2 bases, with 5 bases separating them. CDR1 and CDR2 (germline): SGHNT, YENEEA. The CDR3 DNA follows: TGTGCCAGCAGCTTAGGACAGCAAGAGACCCAGTACTTC. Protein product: CASSLGQQETQYF.

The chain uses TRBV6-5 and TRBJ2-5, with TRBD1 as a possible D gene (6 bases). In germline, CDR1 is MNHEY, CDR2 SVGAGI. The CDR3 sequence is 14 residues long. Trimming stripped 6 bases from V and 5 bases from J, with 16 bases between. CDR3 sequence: CASRAGVGAETQYF. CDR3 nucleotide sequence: TGTGCCAGCAGGGCAGGGGTGGGGGCGGAGACCCAGTACTTC.